This T cell receptor beta chain comes out of a study of cytomegalovirus exposure and HLA in healthy donors. Overall study results and limits: Across donors, sequencing depth was assumed by presence/absence analyses to be roughly uniform. Sequencing probably produced one cluster of sequence variants that were highly shared. Confirmation was obtained in vitro that a few CMV-associated chains are specific for CMV antigens.

Note on this clone: Its antigen is as yet unknown. A junction end diverges from the germline sequence, so it may reflect a read error.

Vbeta (60) and Jbeta (13) primers were used in the PCR. Clones were read by immunoSEQ multiplex PCR, and TCRdb kept only the in-frame ones, dropping some. The sample totals over 55,000 clones; its top ten clones hold 3% to 4%. CDR3 size: 14 residues. The V gene's germline CDR1 is SGDLS and CDR2 YYNGEE. The receptor's source is a male donor in good health and CMV-seronegative. Sequencing was performed on PBMCs. V gene TRBV9 combines with J gene TRBJ1-6, with 7 bases that match TRBD1. The CDR3 region is CASSGGTVNSPLHF. DNA for the CDR3: TGTGCCAGCAGCGGAGGGACAGTGAATTCACCCCTACACTTT.